This TCR beta chain was recovered during a study of siplizumab effects on memory and regulatory T cells (dated by TCRdb to the late 2010s). For the study in its entirety: The effect of the anti-CD2 antibody siplizumab on alloreactive T-cell subsets was examined in allogeneic mixed lymphocyte reactions constructed from human PBMCs.

On this clone itself: It lacks a known antigen. No clone much larger than this one lies a single base away; base qualities are absent.

Receptor libraries were prepared by the immunoSEQ multiplex PCR assay. The deep sequencing platform assayed 90,000 to 100,000 TCR templates per sample. Genomic DNA extracted from sorted T cells was used for TCRbeta CDR3 sequencing. Turning to the authors' computational methods: The R programming language was used for clonal analysis of the TCRbeta CDR3 data. Unstimulated samples were compared with post-reaction CFSE-low samples to define alloreactive CD4+ and CD8+ clones. Regulatory or non-regulatory origin was assigned to alloreactive CD4+ clones by matching of sequences to sorted unstimulated Treg and non-Treg repertoires. Here the immuneACCESS table is served through TCRdb, limited to in-frame sequences with V and J called. Missing clones are a known gap in these copies; in checked studies unresolved V genes cover under half, and the rest lacks a known reason. The DNA was the basis for D and trimming; V, J and clone size are from that table. In all, the sample holds some 56,000 clones, and approximately 97% of those were seen once. Of the sample, less than 1.1% falls within the top ten clones.

CDR1 and CDR2, looked up from the germline V gene, are SGDLS and YYNGEE. Including the terminal cysteine and phenylalanine, the CDR3 comprises 15 residues. Only the CDR3 part of the read is kept: 45 bases, read in frame from the first base. V loses 1 base, J loses 9 bases, and the germline ends lie 17 bases apart. Additional sequencing covered unstimulated subsets from a few donor pairs, namely CD8+ effector memory, CD4+ naive, CD8+ TEMRA, CD4+ memory and CD8+ naive. Sorted unstimulated T cells and proliferating T cells recovered from mixed lymphocyte reactions were subjected to TCRbeta CDR3 sequencing. Fresh whole blood from more than 9 HLA-typed healthy donors served as the source for isolating PBMCs. Overall study outcomes, separate from this receptor: Roughly 80-97% of proliferating CD4+ or CD8+ clones could not be assigned a naive or memory phenotype. Of the alloreactive CD4+ clones that could be mapped, the Treg-derived share averaged about 67% with siplizumab compared with 25% to 30% in control reactions. The cumulative frequency of alloreactive sequences traceable to unstimulated CD4+ memory T cells was significantly reduced by siplizumab. Because sequences at frequencies below about 10^-5 were poorly captured, only a minor fraction of alloreactive clones could be mapped back to unstimulated subsets. The suppressive function of proliferating Tregs from siplizumab cultures was not functionally confirmed. Greater diversity appeared to be present in unstimulated naive T cells than in memory T cells, and a substantial contribution to the alloresponse seemed to be made by naive cells.

Sequencing used naive CD8+ T cells sorted from blood. The cell subset or site label here, explained by the study, means: unstimulated naive T cells. This TCR came from a human donor in good health. The receptor chain draws on TRBV9 and TRBJ2-4, and possibly TRBD2, on 6 matching bases. The nucleotide sequence is given as TGTGCCAGCAGCGTATCCGGAGGGCTGGGGGGCATTCAGTACTTC. Translated, this is CASSVSGGLGGIQYF. The variable domain in full, with residues beyond the CDR3 obtained from the reference TRBV9 and TRBJ2-4 genes, is DSGVTQTPKHLITATGQRVTLRCSPRSGDLSVYWYQQSLDQGLQFLIQYYNGEERAKGNILERFSAQQFPDLHSELNLSSLELGDSALYFCASSVSGGLGGIQYFGAGTRLSVL.